A selection of T cell receptor beta chains follows, all from one sample in a study of cytotoxic CD8 clonotypes in ibrutinib-treated CLL. Libraries were prepared by immunoSEQ multiplex PCR; TCRdb keeps only in-frame clonotypes and omits some of them. Among fewer than 400,000 clones listed, under 70% were seen once. The material was PBMCs, obtained after 36 months of ibrutinib treatment. The receptors were gathered from a human donor with chronic lymphocytic leukemia. Each CDR3 is given with its conserved first and last residue. The D gene is left open where the match is weak. Clone size, where shown, is once, few, many, or a class for clones that have expanded.

V gene	clone size	J gene	D gene	CDR3 protein	CDR3 DNA
TRBV23-1	NA	TRBJ2-1	NA	CATPLESSYNEQFF	TGCGCCACCCCCTTGGAATCCTCCTACAATGAGCAGTTCTTC
TRBV18	NA	TRBJ1-1	TRBD1	CASSRAGGADTEAFF	TGTGCCAGCTCACGGGCAGGGGGCGCGGACACTGAAGCTTTCTTT
TRBV21-1	NA	TRBJ1-5	NA	CASSNCSGQGAGQPQHF	TGTGCCAGCAGCAACTGCTCAGGACAGGGGGCTGGTCAGCCCCAGCATTTT
TRBV4-1	NA	TRBJ1-5	NA	CASSQEGGRGNQPQHF	TGCGCCAGCAGCCAAGAGGGAGGTCGCGGCAATCAGCCCCAGCATTTT
TRBV5-1	NA	TRBJ2-1	TRBD2	CASSIVAGGPNEQFF	TGCGCCAGCAGCATCGTAGCGGGGGGCCCCAATGAGCAGTTCTTC
TRBV27	NA	TRBJ2-3	TRBD2	CASSLASGDRGTQYF	TGTGCCAGCAGTTTAGCTAGCGGGGACCGCGGTACGCAGTATTTT
TRBV9	NA	TRBJ2-1	TRBD2	CASSVVRAGGFYNEQFF	TGTGCCAGCAGCGTAGTAAGGGCGGGAGGGTTCTACAATGAGCAGTTCTTC
TRBV18	NA	TRBJ2-4	TRBD1	CASSLGGMRAKNIQYF	TGTGCCAGCTCACTAGGGGGCATGCGGGCCAAAAACATTCAGTACTTC
TRBV9	NA	TRBJ1-5	NA	CASSAHRGSHQPQHF	TGTGCCAGCAGCGCCCACCGAGGGTCCCATCAGCCCCAGCATTTT
TRBV7-2	NA	TRBJ2-5	TRBD2	CASTEGLAGARVGTQYF	TGTGCCAGCACCGAAGGGTTAGCGGGAGCCCGCGTTGGGACCCAGTACTTC
TRBV27	NA	TRBJ2-4	TRBD2	CASRIAGGPAKNIQYF	TGTGCCAGCCGGATAGCGGGAGGGCCAGCCAAAAACATTCAGTACTTC
TRBV4-3	NA	TRBJ2-3	NA	CASSQDSDTQYF	TGCGCCAGCAGCCAAGATTCTGATACGCAGTATTTT
TRBV7-9	NA	TRBJ1-2	NA	CASSLAVPNYGYTF	TGTGCCAGCAGCTTAGCGGTCCCCAACTATGGCTACACCTTC
TRBV25-1	NA	TRBJ2-4	NA	CASSDSTGRVIQYF	TGTGCCAGCAGTGACTCGACAGGGAGGGTCATTCAGTACTTC
TRBV7-8	NA	TRBJ2-1	TRBD2	CASSLVAGGGLNEQFF	TGTGCCAGCAGCTTAGTAGCGGGAGGGGGGCTCAATGAGCAGTTCTTC
TRBV29-1	NA	TRBJ2-1	TRBD1	CSVEYTGQGLFEQFF	TGCAGCGTTGAGTATACGGGACAGGGGTTATTCGAGCAGTTCTTC
TRBV5-1	NA	TRBJ2-2	TRBD1	CASTLGTGGNIGELFF	TGCGCCAGCACCCTAGGTACAGGGGGCAATATCGGGGAGCTGTTTTTT
TRBV11-2	few	TRBJ1-2	TRBD1	CASSPRTGGLVYGYTF	TGTGCCAGCAGCCCGAGGACAGGGGGCTTGGTATATGGCTACACCTTC
TRBV19	once	TRBJ2-1	NA	CASSIGAYNEQFF	TGTGCCAGTAGTATAGGAGCTTACAATGAGCAGTTCTTC
TRBV4-3	NA	TRBJ2-7	NA	CASSQDRASPYEQYF	TGCGCCAGCAGCCAAGATCGAGCGTCTCCCTACGAGCAGTACTTC
TRBV5-1	NA	TRBJ1-2	NA	CASSFLVGAYSVPGYTF	TGCGCCAGCAGCTTTTTAGTCGGCGCGTACAGCGTCCCCGGCTACACCTTC
TRBV14	few	TRBJ1-1	NA	CASSPLTGNTEAFF	TGTGCCAGCAGCCCACTAACAGGGAACACTGAAGCTTTCTTT
TRBV6-5	NA	TRBJ2-3	NA	CASRYYVTDTQYF	TGTGCCAGCAGATATTATGTCACAGATACGCAGTATTTT
TRBV5-1	NA	TRBJ2-7	NA	CASSLVAGAYEQYF	TGCGCCAGCAGCTTGGTAGCAGGGGCATACGAGCAGTACTTC
TRBV5-1	few	TRBJ2-2	NA	CASSLVSANTGELFF	TGCGCCAGCAGCTTAGTCAGCGCGAACACCGGGGAGCTGTTTTTT
TRBV7-6	NA	TRBJ1-2	NA	CASSLESSANYGYTF	TGTGCCAGCAGCTTAGAATCTTCAGCTAACTATGGCTACACCTTC
TRBV6-5	NA	TRBJ1-5	NA	CASSRSNQPQHF	TGTGCCAGCAGCCGTAGCAATCAGCCCCAGCATTTT
TRBV14	NA	TRBJ2-2	NA	CASSPTGNTGELFF	TGTGCCAGCAGCCCGACGGGGAACACCGGGGAGCTGTTTTTT
TRBV7-9	once	TRBJ1-2	NA	CASSYRSSNYGYTF	TGTGCCAGCAGCTACAGATCGTCTAACTATGGCTACACCTTC
TRBV5-1	NA	TRBJ2-7	NA	CASSFSGGYEQYF	TGCGCCAGCAGCTTCTCCGGGGGCTACGAGCAGTACTTC
TRBV25-1	NA	TRBJ1-2	TRBD1	CASSGGQGLGYTF	TGTGCCAGCAGTGGGGGACAGGGATTAGGCTACACCTTC
TRBV7-6	NA	TRBJ2-1	TRBD1	CASSLQGDGNEQFF	TGTGCCAGCAGCTTGCAGGGGGACGGAAACGAGCAGTTCTTC
TRBV2	NA	TRBJ1-1	NA	CASVSSLGLTQFNTEAFF	TGTGCCAGCGTGAGTTCCCTTGGCTTAACCCAATTCAACACTGAAGCTTTCTTT
TRBV9	NA	TRBJ2-2	NA	CASSVGAGPANTGELFF	TGTGCCAGCAGCGTAGGGGCGGGACCGGCGAACACCGGGGAGCTGTTTTTT
TRBV6-1	NA	TRBJ1-2	TRBD1	CASARTGTIGYTF	TGTGCCAGCGCAAGGACAGGGACTATTGGCTACACCTTC
TRBV9	NA	TRBJ2-1	TRBD2	CASSVAAGGPYEQFF	TGTGCCAGCAGCGTAGCGGCGGGGGGGCCCTATGAGCAGTTCTTC
TRBV7-9	NA	TRBJ2-1	NA	CASSLALTLTLSYNEQFF	TGTGCCAGCAGCTTAGCATTAACACTTACCTTATCCTACAATGAGCAGTTCTTC
TRBV13	NA	TRBJ1-3	NA	CASGPPGSSGNTIYF	TGTGCCAGCGGCCCTCCGGGCTCGTCAGGAAACACCATATATTTT
TRBV28	NA	TRBJ2-5	TRBD2	CASRQAGGSVETQYF	TGTGCCAGCAGACAAGCGGGAGGATCGGTAGAGACCCAGTACTTC
TRBV10-1	few	TRBJ1-1	NA	CASSESLSYTEAFF	TGCGCCAGCAGTGAGTCTCTGAGTTACACTGAAGCTTTCTTT
TRBV10-2	NA	TRBJ1-4	TRBD1	CASSAPPGQGWEKLFF	TGCGCCAGCAGCGCACCTCCGGGACAGGGGTGGGAAAAACTGTTTTTT
TRBV27	NA	TRBJ2-5	TRBD2	CASSLFSGGPLWAQYF	TGTGCCAGCAGTTTGTTTAGCGGGGGCCCCCTATGGGCCCAGTACTTC
TRBV29-1	NA	TRBJ1-1	NA	CSVEGRMNTEAFF	TGCAGCGTTGAAGGGCGGATGAACACTGAAGCTTTCTTT
TRBV6-1	few	TRBJ1-2	NA	CASSSGRYYGYTF	TGTGCCAGCAGTTCAGGACGGTACTATGGCTACACCTTC
TRBV5-1	few	TRBJ2-1	NA	CASSSGGTSYNEQFF	TGCGCCAGCAGCTCAGGGGGGACCTCCTACAATGAGCAGTTCTTC
TRBV6-1	NA	TRBJ2-3	TRBD1	CASSGQGLGDTQYF	TGTGCCAGCAGTGGACAGGGTTTAGGAGATACGCAGTATTTT
TRBV6-1	NA	TRBJ1-2	NA	CASSERRGDGYTF	TGTGCCAGCAGTGAACGGAGGGGCGATGGCTACACCTTC
TRBV7-3	NA	TRBJ2-3	TRBD2	CASSFSGRASDTQYF	TGTGCCAGCAGTTTTAGCGGGAGGGCCTCAGATACGCAGTATTTT
TRBV29-1	NA	TRBJ2-1	TRBD2	CSVVAGGPNEQFF	TGCAGCGTTGTAGCGGGGGGGCCCAATGAGCAGTTCTTC
TRBV27	NA	TRBJ1-6	NA	CASSLWRKKTGWAFKSPLHF	TGTGCCAGCAGTTTATGGAGGAAGAAAACAGGGTGGGCTTTTAAATCACCCCTCCACTTT
TRBV6-5	NA	TRBJ1-4	NA	CASSPLLGFEKLFF	TGTGCCAGCAGCCCACTCCTTGGCTTCGAAAAACTGTTTTTT
TRBV11-2	NA	TRBJ2-7	TRBD2	CASSLGRKRDGHEQYF	TGTGCCAGCAGCTTAGGTCGGAAGCGGGACGGGCACGAGCAGTACTTC
TRBV5-8	NA	TRBJ1-5	NA	CASSSDRTLPQHF	TGTGCCAGCAGCTCCGACAGGACGTTGCCCCAGCATTTT
TRBV4-1	NA	TRBJ1-1	NA	CASSPRKGNTEAFF	TGCGCCAGCAGCCCTCGGAAGGGGAACACTGAAGCTTTCTTT
TRBV19	NA	TRBJ2-3	TRBD2	CASRRAGVADTQYF	TGTGCCAGTAGGAGAGCGGGGGTGGCAGATACGCAGTATTTT